One and the same sample provided the 19 T cell receptor beta chains below, sequenced in a study of blood T cell repertoires in COVID-19. Sequencing used immunoSEQ multiplex PCR; TCRdb keeps in-frame clones, though not all of them. Of roughly 250,000 clones listed, approximately 91% are singletons. What was sequenced was PBMCs or T cells enriched from blood (not recorded which). The receptors stem from a woman between 40 and 55 years old with acute COVID-19.

There are a few counts of this clone. The chain carries TRBV3-1 (or the pseudogene TRBV3-2) and TRBJ1-6, with D tentatively TRBD1 (5 bases). Germline CDR1 is LGHDT and CDR2 is YNNKEL (reference sequence). V lost 3 bases to trimming and J lost 7 bases, with 10 bases between them. The CDR3 extends over 14 amino acids. CDR3 sequence reads: CASSHRVGNSPLHF. The CDR3 DNA reads TGTGCCAGCAGCCACAGGGTCGGGAATTCACCCCTCCACTTT.

The V call is TRBV5-5, the J call TRBJ1-5; no clear D. The CDR3 loop spans 14 amino acids. V was trimmed by 0 bases and J by 6 bases, leaving 10 bases between them. The germline CDR1 and CDR2 sequences are SGHKS and YYEKEE (reference sequence). CDR3: CASSLVVDSQPQHF. For the CDR3, the DNA is TGTGCCAGCAGCTTGGTGGTGGACTCTCAGCCCCAGCATTTT.

The V gene is TRBV6-5, the J gene TRBJ2-1; D is possibly TRBD1 (6 bases). This CDR3 has 15 residues. Trimming pared 5 bases from V and 6 bases from J, leaving 17 bases between. The germline V gene has CDR1 MNHEY and CDR2 SVGAGI. As DNA, the CDR3 is TGTGCCAGCAGTAATACAGGGAATGAATGCAATGAGCAGTTCTTC. It yields the protein CASSNTGNECNEQFF.

The chain employs TRBV18 and TRBJ2-6; D call uncertain. CDR1 and CDR2 (germline): KGHSH, LQKENI. The CDR3 contains 17 residues. The V gene lost 0 bases and the J gene lost 1 base, with 10 bases spanning the gap. CDR3 residues: CASSPPYSGSGANVLTF. The CDR3 coding sequence is TGTGCCAGCTCACCACCGTACTCCGGGTCTGGGGCCAACGTCCTGACTTTC.

CDR3 DNA: TGTGCCAGCAGCTTAGTTTTGGACAGGGTCTACGAGCAGTACTTC. Protein product: CASSLVLDRVYEQYF. V gene TRBV7-9 combines with J gene TRBJ2-7; 8 bases are a match to TRBD1. The CDR3 sequence is 15 residues long. Germline assignment: CDR1 SEHNR and CDR2 FQNEAQ (reference sequence). Unmatched junction bases numbered 5, after V lost 1 base and J lost 3 bases.

The gene calls are TRBV6-4 and TRBJ1-3; 9 positions agree with TRBD1. CDR1 and CDR2 (germline): MRHNA, SNTAGT. With 5 bases clipped from V and 8 bases from J, the junction kept 16 bases outside the gene matches. The CDR3 loop spans 17 amino acids. The CDR3: CASSLSQTGGRSYTIYF. CDR3 nucleotide sequence: TGTGCCAGCAGTTTATCTCAAACAGGGGGCAGGTCTTACACCATATATTTT.

The chain employs TRBV7-2 and TRBJ2-5, with 14 bases fitting TRBD2. V lost 6 bases, J lost 5 bases, and 14 bases stayed unmatched. Germline CDR1 reads SGHTA; CDR2 reads FQGNSA. This CDR3 comprises 18 residues. The CDR3: CASSSGTSGGWGLETQYF. Written as DNA, the CDR3 is TGTGCCAGCAGTTCCGGGACTAGCGGGGGTTGGGGTTTGGAGACCCAGTACTTC. The complete variable domain, with remaining parts taken from reference TRBV7-2 and TRBJ2-5, reads GAGVSQSPSNKVTEKGKDVELRCDPISGHTALYWYRQSLGQGLEFLIYFQGNSAPDKSGLPSDRFSAERTGGSVSTLTIQRTQQEDSAVYLCASSSGTSGGWGLETQYFGPGTRLLVL.

A single count supports this clone. The chain has TRBV4-3 and TRBJ2-7; TRBD2 aligns across 9 bases. J gave up 2 bases and V 1 base, and 3 bases lay outside the gene matches. In germline, CDR1 is LGHNA, CDR2 YSLEER. The CDR3 totals 15 residues. The CDR3 sequence: CASSQGASGAYEQYF. DNA for the CDR3: TGCGCCAGCAGCCAAGGGGCTAGCGGGGCCTACGAGCAGTACTTC.

The V and J genes are TRBV5-4 and TRBJ2-7; 8 bases agree with TRBD1. Germline-derived CDR1 and CDR2 are SGHNT and YYREEE (reference sequence). CDR3 length: 13 residues. The V gene end was trimmed by 7 bases and the J gene end by 4 bases; junction bases not matched to a gene: 7. In nucleotides, the CDR3 is TGTGCCAGCGCCTCCAGGGGGCAGTACGAGCAGTACTTC. It encodes CASASRGQYEQYF. The full variable domain, completed using reference TRBV5-4 and TRBJ2-7, is ETGVTQSPTHLIKTRGQQVTLRCSSQSGHNTVSWYQQALGQGPQFIFQYYREEENGRGNFPPRFSGLQFPNYSSELNVNALELDDSALYLCASASRGQYEQYFGPGTRLTVT.

V usage is TRBV19 and J usage is TRBJ1-5; TRBD1 agrees at 7 bases. J gave up 3 bases and V 3 bases, and 5 bases lay outside the gene matches. Germline V gene lookup returns CDR1 LNHDA and CDR2 SQIVND (reference sequence). This CDR3 region has 15 residues. The CDR3 region is CASSMGQTLNQPQHF. The CDR3 nucleotides read TGTGCCAGTAGTATGGGACAGACCCTCAATCAGCCCCAGCATTTT.

This clone was seen only once. V gene TRBV3-1 (or the pseudogene TRBV3-2) combines with J gene TRBJ1-4; D not resolved. The CDR3 runs 12 residues. Germline lookup yields CDR1 LGHDT and CDR2 YNNKEL (reference sequence). V was trimmed by 7 bases and J by 13 bases, leaving 16 bases between them. Written as DNA, the CDR3 is TGTGCCAGCATGAGGCCTACCGGCGGACTGTTTTTT. Amino acid sequence: CASMRPTGGLFF.

V usage is TRBV18 and J usage is TRBJ1-2; TRBD1 agrees at 8 bases. The CDR3 has 15 residues. J lost 6 bases, V lost 6 bases, and 12 bases had no gene match. Germline V CDR1 and CDR2: KGHSH, LQKENI. The CDR3 is CASSLLQTGVNGYTF. The CDR3 DNA sequence: TGTGCCAGCTCTCTCCTTCAGACAGGGGTGAATGGCTACACCTTC.

V and J are TRBV7-2 and TRBJ1-3, with D perhaps TRBD1 (6 bases). There are 15 residues in the CDR3. CDR1 and CDR2 from the germline V gene are SGHTA and FQGNSA. V gave up 5 bases and J gave up 1 base, with 12 bases separating them. The DNA for the CDR3 is TGTGCCAGCAGCCAACAGGGTTTATCTGGAAACACCATATATTTT. Its translation: CASSQQGLSGNTIYF.

The gene calls are TRBV30 and TRBJ2-7; the D gene is possibly TRBD2 (5 bases). CDR1 and CDR2 (germline): GTSNPN, SVGIG (reference sequence). This CDR3 contains 13 residues. V was clipped by 0 bases and J by 3 bases, with 9 bases between them. The CDR3 sequence is CAWSVLVGYEQYF. The CDR3 DNA sequence: TGTGCCTGGAGTGTACTAGTCGGCTACGAGCAGTACTTC.

The V and J genes are TRBV28 and TRBJ1-2, with D tentatively TRBD1 (5 bases). V was trimmed by 2 bases and J by 7 bases, leaving 17 bases between them. The CDR3 covers 15 residues. Germline values: CDR1 MDHEN, CDR2 SYDVKM. DNA of the CDR3: TGTGCCAGCAGTTTAGCGGGACGGGAGAAGGGTGGCTACACCTTC. It yields the protein CASSLAGREKGGYTF.

The chain joins TRBV28 to TRBJ1-2; TRBD1 is a possible D gene (6 bases). Looked up from germline, CDR1 is MDHEN and CDR2 is SYDVKM. The CDR3 totals 15 residues. Trimming left V 2 bases short and J 4 bases short, with 14 bases between. As DNA, the CDR3 is TGTGCCAGCAGTTTAGGACAGCCCGCTCCCTATGGCTACACCTTC. Translated, it gives CASSLGQPAPYGYTF.

The chain employs TRBV6-2 or TRBV6-3 and TRBJ2-7; 10 bases match TRBD2. Germline trimming cut 6 bases from V and 4 bases from J; bases unmatched to any gene: 9. CDR3 size: 15 residues. Germline V gene lookup returns CDR1 MNHEY and CDR2 SVGEGT. The CDR3 protein is CASSKAGTSVYEQYF. CDR3 nucleotides: TGTGCCAGCAGCAAAGCCGGGACTAGCGTTTACGAGCAGTACTTC.

V and J are TRBV7-2 and TRBJ2-1; 8 bases agree with TRBD2. The CDR3 length is 17 residues. From germline, CDR1 is SGHTA and CDR2 FQGNSA. The trim removed 1 base at V and 7 bases at J, leaving 12 bases unmatched. Here the CDR3 DNA reads TGTGCCAGCAGCTTAGTATATGGGCGGGAGCGGGGGAATGAGCAGTTCTTC. The encoded protein is CASSLVYGRERGNEQFF.

The chain employs TRBV6-6 and TRBJ2-5, with 10 nucleotides matching TRBD1. Germline CDR1 MNHNY, CDR2 SVGAGI (reference sequence). CDR3 length equals 13 residues. V was pared by 6 bases and J by 5 bases, with 3 bases of the junction left unmatched. In DNA, the CDR3 is TGTGCCAGCAGGGGGACAGGGGTGGAGACCCAGTACTTC. It is translated as CASRGTGVETQYF.